A selection of T cell receptor beta chains follows, all from one sample in a study of T-cell memory formation after mild COVID-19. TCRdb reprocessed the 5' RACE reads via MiXCR and lists one record per CDR3 protein. The table has under 250,000 distinct CDR3 sequences, 8.5% to 9.5% seen once. Specimen: PBMCs or a T cell subset sorted from them (not recorded which). The origin of the receptors is a man between 18 and 35 years old who had mild COVID-19 (a few samples of this study predate the infection). Cell type and time point are not known. The CDR3 runs from the conserved cysteine through the conserved F or W.

J,V,CDR3
TRBJ1-3,TRBV7-9,CAGRTFGQMHGNTIYF
TRBJ1-2,TRBV9,CASSGQGRRDYGYTF
TRBJ2-1,TRBV20-1,CSAQASGVGEQFF
TRBJ1-6,TRBV7-2,CASSLNRAGNNSPLHF
TRBJ1-5,TRBV7-9,CASSLQGRQPQHF
TRBJ2-1,TRBV12-3/TRBV12-4,CASSSTGAPGEQFF
TRBJ1-1,TRBV6-4,CATQGRAFF
TRBJ2-1,TRBV7-2,CASSLVRVNEQFF
TRBJ2-4,TRBV9,CASRILKGRKSKNIQYF
TRBJ2-1,TRBV6-2/TRBV6-3,CASSYLAGGIYNEQFF
TRBJ1-6,TRBV9,CASSPRGGGTSPLHF
TRBJ1-1,TRBV12-3/TRBV12-4,CASSPTLSMNTEAFF
TRBJ2-7,TRBV29-1,CRARQRNFLYEQYF
TRBJ2-1,TRBV7-2,CASSLRTGYEQFF
TRBJ2-5,TRBV4-3,CASSQGAHYGEQETQYF
TRBJ2-5,TRBV12-3/TRBV12-4,CASLRGGGNQETQYF
TRBJ2-3,TRBV24-1,CATSDWSTKGFRDTQYF
TRBJ2-3,TRBV5-1,CASSPIQGVENTQYF
TRBJ2-4,TRBV14,CASSLQVRGASKNIQYF
TRBJ2-7,TRBV5-5,CASSFFGTGSYEQYF
TRBJ2-7,TRBV7-9,CASSSPGQGTYEQYF
TRBJ2-3,TRBV7-2,CASSLVGGGDTQYF